These 27 T cell receptor beta chains originate from one sample sequenced in a study of blood T cell repertoires in COVID-19. Method: immunoSEQ multiplex PCR; TCRdb's copy keeps in-frame clones and lacks some. This table has 150,000 or so clones, around 83% appearing once. The sample was peripheral blood. The receptors shown here come from a woman in her forties or fifties in a cohort sampled during active or convalescent COVID-19.

The chain combines TRBV3-1 (or the pseudogene TRBV3-2) with TRBJ1-6; D might be TRBD1 (5 bases). Germline V gives CDR1 LGHDT, CDR2 YNNKEL (reference sequence). Between the trimmed V and J ends, which lost 4 bases and 9 bases, there was a span of 10 bases. The CDR3 consists of 13 residues. This chain's CDR3 is CASSPRGSSPLHF. The CDR3 DNA reads as TGTGCCAGCAGCCCTCGGGGGAGTTCACCCCTCCACTTT.

J is TRBJ1-4 and V is TRBV6-5; unclear D gene. Trimming cost V 6 bases and J 4 bases, with 6 bases left between them. The CDR3 runs 12 residues. Per the germline V gene, CDR1 is MNHEY and CDR2 is SVGAGI. This CDR3 is CASRAVNEKLFF. DNA of the CDR3: TGTGCCAGCAGGGCCGTTAATGAAAAACTGTTTTTT.

This clone has just a few counts. The chain carries TRBV19 and TRBJ2-1, with 9 bases that match TRBD2. The germline V gene has CDR1 LNHDA and CDR2 SQIVND (reference sequence). The CDR3 sequence is 17 residues long. Trimming took 6 bases from V and 3 from J; bases not matched to a gene: 12. CDR3 sequence reads: CASRSQIAGELYNEQFF. CDR3 bases: TGTGCCAGTAGGAGCCAGATAGCGGGGGAGCTCTACAATGAGCAGTTCTTC.

The chain joins TRBV6-5 to TRBJ2-1; 8 nucleotides line up with TRBD2. Germline CDR1 reads MNHEY; CDR2 reads SVGAGI. V shed 6 bases, J shed 5 bases, and the junction held 6 bases outside the gene matches. The CDR3 has 14 residues. As DNA, the CDR3 is TGTGCCAGCAGACATACTAGCGGTAACAATGAGCAGTTCTTC. Protein: CASRHTSGNNEQFF.

This chain connects TRBV30 to TRBJ2-1; 16 bases map to TRBD2. V trimming: 0 bases; J trimming: 8 bases; junction bases outside the gene matches: 1. Germline V gene lookup returns CDR1 GTSNPN and CDR2 SVGIG (reference sequence). The CDR3 consists of 15 residues. The CDR3 DNA sequence: TGTGCCTGGAGTGTAGGGACTAGCGGGGGGGATGAGCAGTTCTTC. It translates to CAWSVGTSGGDEQFF.

As for this clone: Other nucleotide sequences from this sample produce the same CDR3. The rearrangement joins TRBV7-9 to TRBJ1-1, with 7 bases lining up with TRBD1. V lost 5 bases to trimming and J lost 1 base; unmatched junction nucleotides: 4. The CDR3 covers 14 residues. Germline CDR1 reads SEHNR; CDR2 reads FQNEAQ (reference sequence). The CDR3 nucleotides read TGTGCCAGCAGCCCGCGGACAGGGAACACTGAAGCTTTCTTT. It specifies CASSPRTGNTEAFF. The variable domain in full, with the rest retrieved from reference TRBV7-9 and TRBJ1-1, is DTGVSQNPRHKITKRGQNVTFRCDPISEHNRLYWYRQTLGQGPEFLTYFQNEAQLEKSRLLSDRFSAERPKGSFSTLEIQRTEQGDSAMYLCASSPRTGNTEAFFGQGTRLTVV.

This clone was seen just once. The chain recombines TRBV19 with TRBJ2-7; 10 bases line up with TRBD2. With 4 bases clipped from V and 2 bases from J, the junction kept 2 bases outside the gene matches. Looked up from germline, CDR1 is LNHDA and CDR2 is SQIVND (reference sequence). This CDR3 region has 14 residues. CDR3 in DNA: TGTGCCAGTAGTACCAGCGGGGGGGCCTACGAGCAGTACTTC. Its protein is CASSTSGGAYEQYF.

V usage is TRBV6-5 and J usage is TRBJ2-7; tentative D call: TRBD1 (5 bases). The CDR3 has 12 residues. The germline V gene has CDR1 MNHEY and CDR2 SVGAGI. V was trimmed by 8 bases and J by 7 bases, leaving 15 bases between them. CDR3 residues: CASLLGAWEQYF. CDR3 coding DNA: TGTGCCAGCCTGCTAGGGGCATGGGAGCAGTACTTC.

V and J are TRBV7-4 and TRBJ1-2; D possibly corresponds to TRBD1 (5 bases). V lost 4 bases and J lost 0, with 12 bases in between. CDR1 is SGHVT, CDR2 SQSDAQ, per germline. The CDR3 extends over 15 amino acids. CDR3 region: CASSSNPTANYGYTF. In DNA, the CDR3 is TGTGCCAGCAGCTCCAACCCGACAGCTAACTATGGCTACACCTTC.

This clone has a handful of counts. The chain is built from TRBV12-3 or TRBV12-4 and TRBJ2-7, with 11 bases fitting TRBD2. The V and J ends lost 8 bases and 4 bases, in that order; junction bases with no gene match: 4. This CDR3 contains 13 residues. CDR3 protein: CASRSGGVYEQYF. As DNA, the CDR3 is TGTGCCAGCCGTAGCGGGGGGGTATACGAGCAGTACTTC.

This clone has only a few counts. The chain couples TRBV5-7 to TRBJ1-5; D gene unclear. TRBV5-7 is an ORF for which the function is uncertain. The CDR3 sequence is 14 residues long. V gave up 2 bases and J gave up 6 bases, with 12 bases separating them. The CDR3 protein is CASSFGPYGQPQHF. Here the CDR3 DNA reads TGTGCCAGCAGCTTCGGTCCGTACGGTCAGCCCCAGCATTTT.

V and J are TRBV19 and TRBJ1-4, with 8 positions matching TRBD1. Germline trimming cut 5 bases from V and 8 bases from J; bases unmatched to any gene: 10. Germline V gene sequence: CDR1 LNHDA, CDR2 SQIVND (reference sequence). CDR3 length: 15 residues. CDR3 sequence (DNA): TGTGCCAGTAGTCACGACAGGGGAGGTCGCGAAAAACTGTTTTTT. Amino acid sequence: CASSHDRGGREKLFF.

V and J are TRBV4-3 and TRBJ2-5, with D possibly being TRBD2 (5 bases). Germline assignment: CDR1 LGHNA and CDR2 YSLEER. The V end was cut by 0 bases, the J end by 4 bases, with 12 bases between. This CDR3 is 15 amino acids long. This CDR3 reads CASSQDLRGRETQYF. The CDR3 DNA follows: TGCGCCAGCAGCCAAGATCTCCGAGGGCGAGAGACCCAGTACTTC.

CDR3 in DNA: TGTGCCAGCAGCTTAGGGTTCGGCTCTGGAAACACCATATATTTT. Protein product: CASSLGFGSGNTIYF. This rearrangement joins TRBV7-8 to TRBJ1-3; no reliable D call. CDR1 and CDR2 from the germline V gene are SGHVS and FQNEAQ. The germline V and J ends were trimmed by 1 base and 0 bases, with 7 bases remaining between them. The CDR3 runs to 15 residues.

The rearrangement joins TRBV7-9 to TRBJ1-4; D remains unclear. Germline V lookup: CDR1 SEHNR, CDR2 FQNEAQ (reference sequence). The CDR3 runs 14 residues. The V end was cut by 2 bases, the J end by 4 bases, with 8 bases between. CDR3 region: CASSLSNSNEKLFF. The DNA for the CDR3 is TGTGCCAGCAGCTTAAGTAACAGTAATGAAAAACTGTTTTTT.

V usage is TRBV4-1 and J usage is TRBJ2-1, with D unresolved. The CDR3 totals 16 residues. The germline V gene has CDR1 MGHRA and CDR2 YSYEKL. Trimming cost V 4 bases and J 4 bases, with 17 bases left between them. DNA of the CDR3: TGCGCCAGCAGCCGTAACGCTCGGCAGGTTTACAATGAGCAGTTCTTC. This encodes CASSRNARQVYNEQFF.

V is TRBV3-1 (or the pseudogene TRBV3-2) and J is TRBJ2-2; 9 nucleotides agree with TRBD2. This CDR3 contains 18 residues. V shed 5 bases and J 7 bases; nucleotides not matched to a gene: 17. Germline CDR1 and CDR2: LGHDT and YNNKEL (reference sequence). For the CDR3, the DNA is TGTGCCAGCAGCTGGCGGATGTTGCGGGGGGGCGGCGACGGGGAGCTGTTTTTT. It is translated as CASSWRMLRGGGDGELFF.

The chain has TRBV5-1 and TRBJ2-1, with 13 bases matching TRBD2. CDR1 SGHRS and CDR2 YFSETQ come from the germline V gene. This CDR3 has 16 residues. The V segment lost 0 bases and the J segment 7 bases; nucleotides outside the gene matches: 4. CDR3 nucleotide sequence: TGCGCCAGCAGCTTGGGGACTAGCGGGGGACTTAATGAGCAGTTCTTC. Translated, it gives CASSLGTSGGLNEQFF. Together with reference TRBV5-1 and TRBJ2-1, the CDR3 gives the full variable domain: KAGVTQTPRYLIKTRGQQVTLSCSPISGHRSVSWYQQTPGQGLQFLFEYFSETQRNKGNFPGRFSGRQFSNSRSEMNVSTLELGDSALYLCASSLGTSGGLNEQFFGPGTRLTVL.

This chain links TRBV30 with TRBJ1-4; D gene unclear. Trimming pared 2 bases from V and 3 bases from J, leaving 7 bases between. Germline V gene sequence: CDR1 GTSNPN, CDR2 SVGIG (reference sequence). This CDR3 spans 13 amino acids. CDR3 residues: CAWSLVPNEKLFF. CDR3 coding DNA: TGTGCCTGGAGTCTCGTTCCTAATGAAAAACTGTTTTTT.

The chain recombines TRBV5-1 with TRBJ2-3; TRBD2 matches 12 bases. CDR1 is SGHRS, CDR2 YFSETQ, per germline. V lost 4 bases and J lost 0; bases outside the gene matches: 3. The CDR3 is 16 residues long. CDR3 coding DNA: TGCGCCAGCAGCCTTGGACTAGCGGGGAGCACAGATACGCAGTATTTT. Its translation: CASSLGLAGSTDTQYF. The full variable domain, in which reference TRBV5-1 and TRBJ2-3 provide the parts outside the CDR3, is KAGVTQTPRYLIKTRGQQVTLSCSPISGHRSVSWYQQTPGQGLQFLFEYFSETQRNKGNFPGRFSGRQFSNSRSEMNVSTLELGDSALYLCASSLGLAGSTDTQYFGPGTRLTVL.

This clone has just one count. The chain combines TRBV19 with TRBJ2-6; 10 bases line up with TRBD1. From germline, CDR1 is LNHDA and CDR2 SQIVND (reference sequence). The CDR3 loop spans 17 amino acids. V lost 3 bases, J lost 0 bases, and 2 bases stayed unmatched. In DNA form, the CDR3 reads TGTGCCAGTAGTATTAGGACAGGGGGCTCTGGGGCCAACGTCCTGACTTTC. The encoded protein is CASSIRTGGSGANVLTF.

The chain combines TRBV12-5 with TRBJ2-2; TRBD2 is a possible D gene (5 bases). The CDR3 has 16 residues. Germline lookup yields CDR1 LGHNT and CDR2 FRNRAP. Trimming stripped 7 bases from V and 0 bases from J, with 15 bases between. Written as DNA, the CDR3 is TGTGCTAGTGCCAACCGGGCGGGTCCGAACACCGGGGAGCTGTTTTTT. It yields the protein CASANRAGPNTGELFF.

The gene calls are TRBV7-6 and TRBJ1-5, with no clear D. Trimming stripped 5 bases from V and 1 base from J, with 24 bases between. Germline V gene lookup returns CDR1 SGHVS and CDR2 FNYEAQ. This CDR3 region has 19 residues. This chain's CDR3 is CASSPSVHRGELSNQPQHF. CDR3 in DNA: TGTGCCAGCAGCCCATCTGTCCACCGGGGAGAATTAAGCAATCAGCCCCAGCATTTT.

The V gene is TRBV5-1, the J gene TRBJ2-1; TRBD2 aligns across 10 bases. Germline lookup yields CDR1 SGHRS and CDR2 YFSETQ. V gave up 3 bases and J gave up 10 bases; unmatched junction bases: 7. The CDR3 covers 14 residues. The CDR3 protein is CASSWTVSGGEQFF. Here the CDR3 DNA reads TGCGCCAGCAGCTGGACCGTTAGCGGGGGGGAGCAGTTCTTC.

This clone was seen many times. The genes are TRBV5-1 and TRBJ2-1; D not resolved. The CDR3 is 12 residues long. The V gene's germline CDR1 is SGHRS and CDR2 YFSETQ. V lost 2 bases and J lost 9, with 9 bases in between. The CDR3 sequence: CASSFGSSEQFF. The CDR3 DNA is TGCGCCAGCAGCTTCGGGTCTAGTGAGCAGTTCTTC.

The chain links TRBV12-3 or TRBV12-4 to TRBJ1-3; tentative D call: TRBD1 (5 bases). V lost 3 bases to trimming and J lost 8 bases, with 8 bases between them. The CDR3 consists of 12 residues. CDR3 bases: TGTGCCAGCAGTTTTGGGGGGGACACCATATATTTT. Translated, it gives CASSFGGDTIYF.

This clone has just a few counts. The rearrangement links TRBV19 to TRBJ1-2; 7 bases match TRBD1. CDR1 is LNHDA, CDR2 SQIVND, per germline (reference sequence). J lost 2 bases, V lost 4 bases, and 7 bases had no gene match. The CDR3 contains 15 residues. CDR3 residues: CASSTGQAYNYGYTF. The CDR3, as DNA: TGTGCCAGTAGTACTGGACAGGCATACAACTATGGCTACACCTTC. Full variable domain (outside the CDR3, taken from reference TRBV19 and TRBJ1-2): DGGITQSPKYLFRKEGQNVTLSCEQNLNHDAMYWYRQDPGQGLRLIYYSQIVNDFQKGDIAEGYSVSREKKESFPLTVTSAQKNPTAFYLCASSTGQAYNYGYTFGSGTRLTVV.